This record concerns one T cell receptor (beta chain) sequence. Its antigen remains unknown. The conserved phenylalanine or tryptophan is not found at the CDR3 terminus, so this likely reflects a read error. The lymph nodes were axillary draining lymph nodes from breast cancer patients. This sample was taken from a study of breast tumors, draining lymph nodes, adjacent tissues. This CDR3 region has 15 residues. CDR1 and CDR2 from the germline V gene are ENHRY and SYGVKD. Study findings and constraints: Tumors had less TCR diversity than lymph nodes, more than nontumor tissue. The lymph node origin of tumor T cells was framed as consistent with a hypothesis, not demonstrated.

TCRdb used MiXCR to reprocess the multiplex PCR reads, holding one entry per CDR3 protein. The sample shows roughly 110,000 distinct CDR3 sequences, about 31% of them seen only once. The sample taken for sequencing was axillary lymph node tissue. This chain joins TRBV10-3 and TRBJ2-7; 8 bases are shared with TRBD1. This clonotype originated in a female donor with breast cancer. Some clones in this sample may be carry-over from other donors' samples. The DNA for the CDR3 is TGTGCCATCAGACCCGGGACAGGCGACTCCTACGGGCAGTACCTC. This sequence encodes CAIRPGTGDSYGQYL.